The 22 T cell receptor beta chains below come from one sample, sequenced in a study of lung T cells in sarcoidosis with Löfgren's syndrome. TCRdb processed the reads anew with MiXCR; each CDR3 protein has one entry. The sample carries more than 50,000 distinct CDR3 sequences, around 20% recorded once. Material for sequencing was CD4+ T cells from PBMCs. All receptors derive from a human donor with sarcoidosis (Löfgren's syndrome or another form), or a control subject (not recorded which).

The chain is built from TRBV28 and TRBJ1-6; D call uncertain. CDR1 is MDHEN and CDR2 is SYDVKM in the germline V gene. This CDR3 has 14 residues. Trimming shortened V by 6 bases and J by 7 bases, and 13 bases separated the two germline ends. CDR3 amino acids: CASRPNTANSPLHF. In DNA, the CDR3 is TGTGCCAGCAGGCCGAATACAGCAAATTCACCCCTCCACTTT. Using reference TRBV28 and TRBJ1-6 for the parts outside the CDR3, the full variable domain is DVKVTQSSRYLVKRTGEKVFLECVQDMDHENMFWYRQDPGLGLRLIYFSYDVKMKEKGDIPEGYSVSREKKERFSLILESASTNQTSMYLCASRPNTANSPLHFGNGTRLTVT.

This clonotype was counted ten times or more. V gene TRBV28 combines with J gene TRBJ2-1, with D hard to call. Germline CDR1 is MDHEN and CDR2 is SYDVKM. The CDR3 runs to 13 residues. V lost 6 bases and J 4 bases, leaving 10 bases between the germline ends. The CDR3 nucleotides read TGTGCCAGCAGCCATGGACCGTACAATGAGCAGTTCTTC. Translating it yields CASSHGPYNEQFF.

Many counts were recorded for this clonotype. V gene TRBV6-6 combines with J gene TRBJ2-3; perhaps D is TRBD1 or TRBD2 (5 bases each). Germline lookup yields CDR1 MNHNY and CDR2 SVGAGI (reference sequence). CDR3 length: 14 amino acids. Trimming removed 2 bases from V and 3 bases from J, with 9 bases in between. CDR3 amino acids: CASSYGGRTDTQYF. The DNA for the CDR3 is TGTGCCAGCAGTTACGGGGGAAGAACAGATACGCAGTATTTT.

As concerns this clonotype: A much larger clone differs by one base, so this may be a read error. The chain links TRBV27 to TRBJ2-1; TRBD2 agrees at 7 bases. The V and J ends lost 6 bases and 5 bases, in that order; junction bases with no gene match: 10. CDR3 length: 15 residues. The germline V gene has CDR1 MNHEY and CDR2 SMNVEV (reference sequence). The CDR3 DNA reads TGTGCCAGCAGGTGGTCTAGCGGACCTAACAATGAGCAGTTCTTC. Translation gives CASRWSSGPNNEQFF.

On this clonotype itself: It may be a read error: a sequence one base away is much more abundant. This chain connects TRBV28 to TRBJ2-5; no clear D gene. Germline CDR1 and CDR2: MDHEN and SYDVKM. This CDR3 is built from 15 residues. CDR3 nucleotides: TGTGCCGGCAGCCGGCCGGACCTGGTGCTAGAGACCCAGTACTTC. Its protein product is CAGSRPDLVLETQYF.

This clonotype showed up just a few times. The chain employs TRBV3-1 and TRBJ2-5; D gene unclear. The germline gives CDR1 LGHDT, CDR2 YNNKEL (reference sequence). Between the trimmed V and J ends, which lost 4 bases and 3 bases, there was a span of 12 bases. This CDR3 comprises 14 residues. In DNA form, the CDR3 reads TGTGCCAGCAGCCCCTTAAGACTTGAAGAGACCCAGTACTTC. Translation gives CASSPLRLEETQYF.

This clonotype was counted at least ten times. This rearrangement joins TRBV7-3 to TRBJ2-2, with 9 nucleotides matching TRBD1. The CDR3 extends over 15 amino acids. With 5 bases clipped from V and 4 bases from J, the junction kept 5 bases outside the gene matches. CDR1 and CDR2 from the germline V gene are SGHTA and FQGTGA. CDR3 sequence reads: CASSHRGRVTGELFF. The CDR3 region has the DNA TGTGCCAGCAGCCACAGGGGGCGAGTCACCGGGGAGCTGTTTTTT.

The chain joins TRBV7-9 to TRBJ2-5; D uncertain. The V end was cut by 3 bases, the J end by 2 bases, with 7 bases between. The CDR3 extends over 13 amino acids. Germline CDR1 SEHNR, CDR2 FQNEAQ (reference sequence). The CDR3 sequence is CASSFTDQETQYF. CDR3 coding DNA: TGTGCCAGCAGCTTTACAGATCAAGAGACCCAGTACTTC.

In this sample, this clonotype turned up many times. The J gene is TRBJ2-7, the V gene TRBV28; D might be TRBD1 or TRBD2, each matching 5 bases. The germline V gene has CDR1 MDHEN and CDR2 SYDVKM. This CDR3 is 15 amino acids long. Trimming cost V 5 bases and J 2 bases, with 16 bases left between them. CDR3 loop: CASSRLGQGAYEQYF. CDR3 DNA: TGTGCCAGCAGTCGCCTTGGGCAGGGAGCCTACGAGCAGTACTTC.

This clonotype has only a few counts. The gene calls are TRBV18 and TRBJ2-7; TRBD2 agrees at 13 bases. CDR3 length: 16 residues. V dropped 4 bases and J dropped 5; count of bases not matched to a gene: 8. The germline CDR1 and CDR2 sequences are KGHSH and LQKENI. In nucleotides, the CDR3 is TGTGCCAGCTCACAAACCGAAACTAGCGGGAGGGACGAGCAGTACTTC. Translating gives CASSQTETSGRDEQYF.

This clonotype was seen repeatedly, ten times or more. The gene calls are TRBV20-1 and TRBJ1-1, with D uncertain. CDR3 length: 14 residues. Germline V gives CDR1 DFQATT, CDR2 SNEGSKA (reference sequence). Trimming took 1 base from V and 1 from J, leaving 10 bases between them. The CDR3 here is CSARVPTGNTEAFF. Here the CDR3 DNA reads TGCAGTGCTAGAGTTCCCACGGGGAACACTGAAGCTTTCTTT.

This clonotype was recorded many times. The V call is TRBV7-2, the J call TRBJ1-2; TRBD1 agrees at 9 bases. CDR3 size: 14 residues. V was pared by 5 bases and J by 8 bases, with 9 bases of the junction left unmatched. Germline V gene lookup returns CDR1 SGHTA and CDR2 FQGNSA. Written as DNA, the CDR3 is TGTGCCAGCAGCAGCCGGACAGGGGAATACGGCTACACCTTC. Translated, it gives CASSSRTGEYGYTF.

This clonotype was counted only a few times. V and J are TRBV2 and TRBJ1-2; D might be TRBD1 (5 bases). V was trimmed by 7 bases and J by 0 bases, leaving 9 bases between them. Germline V gene sequence: CDR1 SNHLY, CDR2 FYNNEI. The CDR3 sequence is 13 residues long. This chain's CDR3 is CASTMTANYGYTF. CDR3 bases: TGTGCCAGCACTATGACAGCTAACTATGGCTACACCTTC.

Regarding this clonotype: This may arise from a read error, as a much more abundant clone is one base away. The J gene is TRBJ1-4, the V gene TRBV20-1; no clear D gene. The length of the CDR3 is 13 residues. The V end was cut by 3 bases, the J end by 8 bases, with 13 bases between. CDR1 and CDR2 from the germline V gene are DFQATT and SNEGSKA (reference sequence). The CDR3, as DNA: TGCAGTGCTAGCCAGACATCTGGGGAAAAACTGTTTTTT. Protein sequence: CSASQTSGEKLFF.

At least ten counts were recorded for this clonotype. The chain is built from TRBV10-3 and TRBJ1-2; D unresolved. The V gene's germline CDR1 is ENHRY and CDR2 SYGVKD. Trimming stripped 4 bases from V and 0 bases from J, with 9 bases between. This CDR3 has 14 residues. The DNA for the CDR3 is TGTGCCATCAGTGTGACCGGCGCTAACTATGGCTACACCTTC. Translating it yields CAISVTGANYGYTF.

This clonotype was detected only a few times. The chain links TRBV2 to TRBJ1-3; D uncertain. CDR1 and CDR2 (germline): SNHLY, FYNNEI. Trimming took off 7 bases at V and 4 bases at J, with 8 bases between the two ends. The CDR3 sequence is 12 residues long. This CDR3 is CASNRVGNTIYF. The CDR3 DNA reads TGTGCCAGCAATCGGGTGGGAAACACCATATATTTT.

This clonotype occurred many times. J is TRBJ2-2 and V is TRBV15; 7 bases line up with TRBD2. Germline loops: CDR1 LNHNV, CDR2 YYDKDF (reference sequence). Unmatched junction bases numbered 11, after V lost 0 bases and J lost 7 bases. This CDR3 spans 17 amino acids. CDR3 residues: CATSRDKTGRNHGELFF. The DNA of the CDR3 is TGTGCCACCAGCAGAGATAAGACCGGGAGGAATCACGGGGAGCTGTTTTTT.

The chain has TRBV7-3 and TRBJ2-7, with a weak D call TRBD2 (6 bases). The CDR3 runs to 14 residues. Trimming shortened V by 3 bases and J by 3 bases, and 12 bases separated the two germline ends. CDR1 is SGHTA, CDR2 FQGTGA, per germline. The chain's CDR3 is CASSFSSEGYEQYF. CDR3 nucleotide sequence: TGTGCCAGCAGCTTCTCTAGCGAGGGCTACGAGCAGTACTTC. The full variable domain, completed using reference TRBV7-3 and TRBJ2-7, is GAGVSQTPSNKVTEKGKYVELRCDPISGHTALYWYRQSLGQGPEFLIYFQGTGAADDSGLPNDRFFAVRPEGSVSTLKIQRTERGDSAVYLCASSFSSEGYEQYFGPGTRLTVT.

V is TRBV4-1 and J is TRBJ2-7; TRBD2 is a possible D gene (6 bases). CDR1 MGHRA and CDR2 YSYEKL come from the germline V gene. V was cut by 1 base and J by 3 bases, with 19 bases left in between. The CDR3 runs 17 residues. The CDR3 spells CASSQAETAGAGYEQYF. CDR3 bases: TGCGCCAGCAGCCAAGCCGAAACAGCGGGCGCCGGCTACGAGCAGTACTTC.

This clonotype was seen many times. This rearrangement joins TRBV20-1 to TRBJ2-1; no reliable D call. Trimming removed 5 bases at V and 4 bases at J, with 9 bases between. The germline V gene has CDR1 DFQATT and CDR2 SNEGSKA (reference sequence). The CDR3 is 12 residues long. Here the CDR3 reads CSASGVYNEQFF. The CDR3 DNA reads as TGCAGTGCTTCCGGCGTATACAATGAGCAGTTCTTC.

On this clonotype: A much larger clone differs by one base, so this may be a read error. This CDR3 is CASSFLSTGAKEQYF. CDR3 DNA sequence: TGTGCCAGCAGTTTCCTGTCGACAGGGGCGAAAGAGCAGTACTTC. The V call is TRBV27, the J call TRBJ2-7, with 8 bases matching TRBD1. Germline V lookup: CDR1 MNHEY, CDR2 SMNVEV (reference sequence). V dropped 3 bases and J dropped 7; count of bases not matched to a gene: 11. The CDR3 loop spans 15 amino acids.

This clonotype was recorded at least ten times. The gene calls are TRBV28 and TRBJ1-5; no reliable D call. Trimming cost V 2 bases and J 0 bases, with 11 bases left between them. Germline loops: CDR1 MDHEN, CDR2 SYDVKM. The CDR3 is 16 residues long. CDR3 protein: CASSLGRFYSNQPQHF. CDR3 bases: TGTGCCAGCAGTTTAGGGAGGTTCTATAGCAATCAGCCCCAGCATTTT.